Following are 30 T cell receptor beta chains from one sample sequenced in a study of blood T cell repertoires in COVID-19. Using immunoSEQ multiplex PCR, the repertoire was profiled, and TCRdb retains in-frame clones only, with some absent. The top ten hold roughly 8.3% of the sample, which has over 450,000 clones, about 89% seen once. Material for sequencing was peripheral blood. The source of these receptors is a woman between 45 and 60 years old with COVID-19, enrolled during active disease.

The chain recombines TRBV2 with TRBJ1-2; tentative D call: TRBD1 (6 bases). Germline values: CDR1 SNHLY, CDR2 FYNNEI. CDR3 length: 11 residues. V lost 8 bases, J lost 10 bases, and 14 bases lay in between. The CDR3 protein is CASSRTAPYTF. The CDR3 region has the DNA TGTGCCAGCTCTCGGACAGCTCCCTACACCTTC.

This chain links TRBV6-2 or TRBV6-3 with TRBJ1-5; D remains ambiguous. V lost 0 bases, J lost 7 bases, and 7 bases lay in between. The CDR3 has 13 amino acids. The V gene's germline CDR1 is MNHEY and CDR2 SVGEGT. The CDR3: CASSYSSAQPQHF. CDR3 nucleotides: TGTGCCAGCAGTTACTCCTCAGCGCAGCCCCAGCATTTT.

The chain couples TRBV5-4 to TRBJ2-6, with 8 bases aligning to TRBD1. J lost 3 bases, V lost 3 bases, and 17 bases had no gene match. The germline V gene encodes CDR1 SGHNT and CDR2 YYREEE (reference sequence). The CDR3 has 20 residues. The CDR3 sequence is CASSSPTGATAVGGANVLTF. DNA for the CDR3: TGTGCCAGCAGCTCCCCGACAGGGGCCACCGCGGTCGGTGGGGCCAACGTCCTGACTTTC.

CDR3 bases: TGCGCCAGCAGCCGGGTGGGGGCGGGTGGCTACACCTTC. As protein: CASSRVGAGGYTF. The gene calls are TRBV4-1 and TRBJ1-2; TRBD1 might be the D (6 bases). Trimming removed 4 bases at V and 7 bases at J, with 13 bases between. This CDR3 is built from 13 residues. Germline loops: CDR1 MGHRA, CDR2 YSYEKL.

The chain joins TRBV30 to TRBJ2-7; tentatively, D is TRBD1 (5 bases). CDR3 length: 13 amino acids. The germline gives CDR1 GTSNPN, CDR2 SVGIG (reference sequence). Trimming pared 2 bases from V and 3 bases from J, leaving 11 bases between. In nucleotides, the CDR3 is TGTGCCTGGAGTCCCGACAGCCACTACGAGCAGTACTTC. Translated, it gives CAWSPDSHYEQYF.

The V gene is TRBV5-1, the J gene TRBJ2-3; D gene uncertain. CDR3 size: 12 residues. V lost 4 bases, J lost 6 bases, and 9 bases lay in between. Germline CDR1 reads SGHRS; CDR2 reads YFSETQ. Here the CDR3 DNA reads TGCGCCAGCAGCCTCCCCCAGGATACGCAGTATTTT. It encodes CASSLPQDTQYF. The whole variable domain, remainder taken from reference TRBV5-1 and TRBJ2-3, is KAGVTQTPRYLIKTRGQQVTLSCSPISGHRSVSWYQQTPGQGLQFLFEYFSETQRNKGNFPGRFSGRQFSNSRSEMNVSTLELGDSALYLCASSLPQDTQYFGPGTRLTVL.

This chain's CDR3 is CATSGGSSQETQYF. The CDR3 region has the DNA TGTGCCACCTCGGGGGGTTCATCCCAAGAGACCCAGTACTTC. The chain carries TRBV2 and TRBJ2-5; 7 bases agree with TRBD2. After removal of 10 bases from V and 1 base from J, the junction contained 9 bases not matched to a gene. Germline CDR1 is SNHLY and CDR2 is FYNNEI. The CDR3 runs 14 residues.

The chain's CDR3 is CASSQVTGYYEQYF. The CDR3 DNA sequence: TGTGCCAGCAGCCAAGTTACGGGGTACTACGAGCAGTACTTC. This sequence joins TRBV4-2 and TRBJ2-7, with D possibly matching TRBD2 (5 bases). This CDR3 has 14 residues. V shed 1 base and J shed 3 bases, with 10 bases lying between them. From germline, CDR1 is LGHNA and CDR2 YNFKEQ.

The rearrangement links TRBV5-4 to TRBJ2-1, with D unresolved. Between the trimmed V and J ends, which lost 5 bases and 4 bases, there was a span of 10 bases. Germline lookup yields CDR1 SGHNT and CDR2 YYREEE (reference sequence). This CDR3 spans 13 amino acids. CDR3 protein: CASRFDTYNEQFF. In DNA form, the CDR3 reads TGTGCCAGCAGATTCGACACTTACAATGAGCAGTTCTTC. The whole variable domain, filled in from reference TRBV5-4 and TRBJ2-1, reads ETGVTQSPTHLIKTRGQQVTLRCSSQSGHNTVSWYQQALGQGPQFIFQYYREEENGRGNFPPRFSGLQFPNYSSELNVNALELDDSALYLCASRFDTYNEQFFGPGTRLTVL.

This chain joins TRBV5-1 and TRBJ1-1; possible D gene TRBD1, 5 bases. Germline CDR1 SGHRS, CDR2 YFSETQ. The ends were cut back, 0 bases at V and 0 bases at J, with 9 bases in the middle. The CDR3 extends over 15 amino acids. The chain's CDR3 is CASSLGQFLNTEAFF. Written as DNA, the CDR3 is TGCGCCAGCAGCTTGGGACAGTTTTTGAACACTGAAGCTTTCTTT.

V usage is TRBV5-4 and J usage is TRBJ1-6, with TRBD1 matching over 11 bases. The junction had 2 bases not matched to a gene; V was cut back by 3 bases and J by 6 bases. The CDR3 is made up of 15 amino acids. Germline V gene sequence: CDR1 SGHNT, CDR2 YYREEE (reference sequence). In nucleotides, the CDR3 is TGTGCCAGCAGCTGGGACAGGGGGAGTAATTCACCCCTCCACTTT. This encodes CASSWDRGSNSPLHF.

The rearrangement joins TRBV27 to TRBJ2-7; TRBD2 matches at 7 bases. This CDR3 has 13 amino acids. V dropped 2 bases and J dropped 6; count of bases not matched to a gene: 4. Germline CDR1 and CDR2: MNHEY and SMNVEV (reference sequence). The CDR3 DNA follows: TGTGCCAGCAGTTTACGGGCGGGAGCCGAGCAGTACTTC. The encoded protein is CASSLRAGAEQYF.

V usage is TRBV5-1 and J usage is TRBJ2-1, with 7 bases fitting TRBD1. This CDR3 has 16 amino acids. The germline V gene encodes CDR1 SGHRS and CDR2 YFSETQ. After removal of 2 bases from V and 8 bases from J, the junction contained 13 bases not matched to a gene. Here the CDR3 reads CASSLQGMGFWDEQFF. The CDR3 DNA is TGCGCCAGCAGCTTACAGGGGATGGGATTTTGGGATGAGCAGTTCTTC.

The chain recombines TRBV19 with TRBJ2-3, with 11 nucleotides matching TRBD2. Germline CDR1 reads LNHDA; CDR2 reads SQIVND (reference sequence). Trimming cost V 5 bases and J 8 bases; bases outside gene matches: 18. The CDR3 contains 18 residues. CDR3 in DNA: TGTGCCAGTAGTCCTGACCCCCCGGGACTAGCGGTGGGCGGTACGCAGTATTTT. It encodes CASSPDPPGLAVGGTQYF.

The gene calls are TRBV6-5 and TRBJ1-5; 7 nucleotides align to TRBD1. V was clipped by 8 bases and J by 5 bases; unmatched bases: 6. CDR1 is MNHEY, CDR2 SVGAGI, per germline. This CDR3 has 13 amino acids. The CDR3 spells CASRDRADQPQHF. CDR3 sequence (DNA): TGTGCCAGCCGGGACAGAGCCGATCAGCCCCAGCATTTT.

This chain connects TRBV6-4 to TRBJ1-4, with a possible D match to TRBD1 (5 bases). V lost 8 bases, J lost 14 bases, and 24 bases lay in between. CDR3 length: 14 amino acids. The germline CDR1 and CDR2 sequences are MRHNA and SNTAGT. In DNA, the CDR3 is TGTGCCAGCCGGAGGGGCCAGCCCAATGTGACGCTGTTTTTT. It specifies CASRRGQPNVTLFF.

V and J are TRBV28 and TRBJ2-2, with 7 positions matching TRBD1. From germline, CDR1 is MDHEN and CDR2 SYDVKM. V dropped 2 bases and J dropped 2; count of bases not matched to a gene: 2. The CDR3 covers 15 residues. The CDR3 bases are TGTGCCAGCAGTTTAGTAGGGGGCAACACCGGGGAGCTGTTTTTT. The encoded protein is CASSLVGGNTGELFF.

The V gene is TRBV21-1, the J gene TRBJ2-7; TRBD1 is taken as the D call from the table, unchecked against the DNA. TRBV21-1 is annotated as a pseudogene. The CDR3 is 15 amino acids. CDR3 amino acids: CASSKFPLPHNEQYF. The CDR3 nucleotides read TGTGCCAGCAGCAAATTTCCCCTCCCCCACAATGAGCAGTACTTC.

For this clone: The sample holds other DNA sequences that translate to the same CDR3. V and J are TRBV27 and TRBJ1-5, with 8 bases identical to TRBD1. Trimming cost V 3 bases and J 2 bases; bases outside gene matches: 0. The length of the CDR3 is 14 residues. The germline gives CDR1 MNHEY, CDR2 SMNVEV (reference sequence). The CDR3 sequence is CASSLGQGNQPQHF. The CDR3 DNA follows: TGTGCCAGCAGTTTGGGACAGGGCAATCAGCCCCAGCATTTT.

The chain uses TRBV10-3 and TRBJ2-7; 7 positions match TRBD1. The junction had 3 bases not matched to a gene; V was cut back by 3 bases and J by 4 bases. CDR1 is ENHRY, CDR2 SYGVKD, per germline. The CDR3 totals 13 residues. CDR3 sequence reads: CAISDGTEYEQYF. The CDR3 coding sequence is TGTGCCATCAGTGATGGGACAGAGTACGAGCAGTACTTC.

This clone was detected only a few times. This sample includes further DNA sequences coding for the same CDR3. The rearrangement uses TRBV12-3 or TRBV12-4 and TRBJ2-3; D is unclear. V lost 3 bases and J 2 bases, leaving 3 bases between the germline ends. CDR3 size: 12 residues. Here the CDR3 reads CASSFLTDTQYF. The CDR3 coding sequence is TGTGCCAGCAGTTTTCTCACAGATACGCAGTATTTT.

This clone occurred once. The rearrangement joins TRBV6-5 to TRBJ2-7; the D gene is possibly TRBD1 (6 bases). Per germline, CDR1 MNHEY and CDR2 SVGAGI. This CDR3 region has 13 residues. V was trimmed by 10 bases and J by 10 bases, leaving 23 bases between them. The CDR3 spells CATNYDRSAVQYF. The CDR3 DNA is TGTGCCACCAACTACGACAGGTCCGCTGTACAGTACTTC.

This clone appeared a single time. The chain combines TRBV6-5 with TRBJ1-4; D is perhaps TRBD1 (5 bases). CDR3 length: 14 amino acids. Germline CDR1 MNHEY, CDR2 SVGAGI. Deletions cut 6 bases from V and 2 bases from J, with 10 bases between. This CDR3 is CASSRGRTNEKLFF. CDR3 DNA sequence: TGTGCCAGCAGCCGGGGGAGGACTAATGAAAAACTGTTTTTT.

This rearrangement joins TRBV19 to TRBJ2-7, with TRBD1 matching over 11 bases. Per the germline V gene, CDR1 is LNHDA and CDR2 is SQIVND (reference sequence). V gave up 5 bases and J gave up 3 bases; unmatched junction bases: 3. The CDR3 runs 14 residues. The CDR3 sequence: CASSQGTGGYEQYF. CDR3 DNA: TGTGCCAGTAGTCAGGGGACAGGGGGCTACGAGCAGTACTTC.

The CDR3 loop is CASSPSGGAFNEQFF. The CDR3, as DNA: TGTGCCAGCAGCCCTAGCGGGGGGGCCTTCAATGAGCAGTTCTTC. The genes are TRBV5-6 and TRBJ2-1, with TRBD2 identical over 12 bases. J gave up 6 bases and V 4 bases, and 5 bases lay outside the gene matches. This CDR3 is built from 15 residues. The germline CDR1 and CDR2 sequences are SGHDT and YYEEEE. The entire variable domain, with the rest obtained from reference TRBV5-6 and TRBJ2-1, is as follows: DAGVTQSPTHLIKTRGQQVTLRCSPKSGHDTVSWYQQALGQGPQFIFQYYEEEERQRGNFPDRFSGHQFPNYSSELNVNALLLGDSALYLCASSPSGGAFNEQFFGPGTRLTVL.

This sequence joins TRBV2 and TRBJ2-5; maybe TRBD1 (5 bases). Germline V gives CDR1 SNHLY, CDR2 FYNNEI. The CDR3 sequence is 15 residues long. Between the trimmed V and J ends, which lost 1 base and 2 bases, there was a span of 11 bases. DNA for the CDR3: TGTGCCAGCAGTGAAGACAGGCAACAACAAGAGACCCAGTACTTC. Amino acids: CASSEDRQQQETQYF.

Only one count was recorded for this clone. The V and J genes are TRBV9 and TRBJ2-1, with TRBD2 identical over 11 bases. The V gene end was trimmed by 3 bases and the J gene end by 10 bases; junction bases not matched to a gene: 6. CDR3 length equals 14 residues. CDR1 is SGDLS and CDR2 is YYNGEE in the germline V gene. The CDR3 nucleotides read TGTGCCAGCAGCGCTACTAGCGGGGGTGGGGAGCAGTTCTTC. Translating it yields CASSATSGGGEQFF.

The rearrangement uses TRBV11-3 and TRBJ2-1; 12 positions agree with TRBD1. Germline CDR1 and CDR2: SGHNT and YENEEA. The CDR3 consists of 17 residues. V shed 5 bases, J shed 7 bases, and the junction held 12 bases outside the gene matches. The CDR3 coding sequence is TGTGCCAGCAGCGCGACGATTCCGGGACAGGGGGCGAATGAGCAGTTCTTC. Protein sequence: CASSATIPGQGANEQFF.

The rearrangement links TRBV7-2 to TRBJ2-3; the match to TRBD2 covers 7 bases. V gave up 2 bases and J gave up 4 bases; unmatched junction bases: 9. The CDR3 extends over 16 amino acids. CDR1 is SGHTA and CDR2 is FQGNSA in the germline V gene. This CDR3 reads CASSLRASGGADTQYF. The CDR3 DNA reads TGTGCCAGCAGCTTACGGGCTAGCGGAGGGGCAGATACGCAGTATTTT.

This clone was detected once. The chain uses TRBV7-8 and TRBJ2-2, with TRBD2 matching over 7 bases. J lost 2 bases, V lost 0 bases, and 6 bases had no gene match. CDR1 is SGHVS and CDR2 is FQNEAQ in the germline V gene. This CDR3 is 17 amino acids long. The CDR3 DNA sequence: TGTGCCAGCAGCTTAGCGGGAGGGAGCATTAACACCGGGGAGCTGTTTTTT. Translation gives CASSLAGGSINTGELFF.